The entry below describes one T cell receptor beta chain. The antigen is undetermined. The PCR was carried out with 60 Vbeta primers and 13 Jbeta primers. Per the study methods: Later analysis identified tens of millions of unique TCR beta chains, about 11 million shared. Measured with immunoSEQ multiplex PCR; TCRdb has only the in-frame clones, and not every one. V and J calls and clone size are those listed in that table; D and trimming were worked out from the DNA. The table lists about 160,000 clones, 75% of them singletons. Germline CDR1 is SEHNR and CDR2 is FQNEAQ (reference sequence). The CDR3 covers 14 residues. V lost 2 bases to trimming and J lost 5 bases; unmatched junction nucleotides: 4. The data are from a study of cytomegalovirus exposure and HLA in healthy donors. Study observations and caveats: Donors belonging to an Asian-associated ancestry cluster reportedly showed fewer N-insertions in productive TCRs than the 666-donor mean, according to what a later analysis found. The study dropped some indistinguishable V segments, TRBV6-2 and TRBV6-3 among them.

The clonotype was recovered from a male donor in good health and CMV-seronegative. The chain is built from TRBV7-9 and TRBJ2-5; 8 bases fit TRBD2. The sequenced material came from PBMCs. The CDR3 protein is CASSLTGGLETQYF. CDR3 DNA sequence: TGTGCCAGCAGCTTAACGGGGGGGCTCGAGACCCAGTACTTC.